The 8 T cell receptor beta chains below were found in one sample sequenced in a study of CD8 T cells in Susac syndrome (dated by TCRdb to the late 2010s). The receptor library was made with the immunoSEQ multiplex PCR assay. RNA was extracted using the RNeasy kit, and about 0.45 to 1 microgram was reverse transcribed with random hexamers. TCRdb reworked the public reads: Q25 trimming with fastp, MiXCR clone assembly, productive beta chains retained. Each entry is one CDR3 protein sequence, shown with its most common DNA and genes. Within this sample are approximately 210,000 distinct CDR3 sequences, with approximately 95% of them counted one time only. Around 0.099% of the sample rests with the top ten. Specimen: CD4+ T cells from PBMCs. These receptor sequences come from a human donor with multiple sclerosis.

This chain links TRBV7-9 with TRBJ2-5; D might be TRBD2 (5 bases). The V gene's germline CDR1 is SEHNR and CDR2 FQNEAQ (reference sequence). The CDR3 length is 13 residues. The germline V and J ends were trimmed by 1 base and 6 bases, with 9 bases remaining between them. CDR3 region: CASSLGPGKTQYF. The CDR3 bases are TGTGCCAGCAGCTTAGGTCCGGGGAAGACCCAGTACTTC. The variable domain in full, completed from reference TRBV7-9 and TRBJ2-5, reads DTGVSQNPRHKITKRGQNVTFRCDPISEHNRLYWYRQTLGQGPEFLTYFQNEAQLEKSRLLSDRFSAERPKGSFSTLEIQRTEQGDSAMYLCASSLGPGKTQYFGPGTRLLVL.

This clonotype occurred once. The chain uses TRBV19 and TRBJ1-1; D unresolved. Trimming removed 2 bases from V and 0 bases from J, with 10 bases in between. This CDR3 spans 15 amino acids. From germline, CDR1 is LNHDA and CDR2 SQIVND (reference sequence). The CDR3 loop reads CASSIISAVNTEAFF. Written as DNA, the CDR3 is TGTGCCAGTAGTATAATCTCCGCGGTGAACACTGAAGCTTTCTTT.

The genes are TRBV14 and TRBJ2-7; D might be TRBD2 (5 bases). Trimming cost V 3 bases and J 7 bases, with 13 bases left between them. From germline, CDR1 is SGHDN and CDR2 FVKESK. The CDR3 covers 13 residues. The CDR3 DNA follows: TGTGCCAGCAGCCATGAGGGCAGGACGGAGCAGTACTTC. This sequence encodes CASSHEGRTEQYF.

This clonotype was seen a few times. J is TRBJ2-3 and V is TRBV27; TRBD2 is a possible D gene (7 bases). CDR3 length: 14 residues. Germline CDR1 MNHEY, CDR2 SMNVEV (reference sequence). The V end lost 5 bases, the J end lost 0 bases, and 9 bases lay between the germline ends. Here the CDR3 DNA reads TGTGCCAGCAGTGGGGGGGGCAGCACAGATACGCAGTATTTT. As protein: CASSGGGSTDTQYF.

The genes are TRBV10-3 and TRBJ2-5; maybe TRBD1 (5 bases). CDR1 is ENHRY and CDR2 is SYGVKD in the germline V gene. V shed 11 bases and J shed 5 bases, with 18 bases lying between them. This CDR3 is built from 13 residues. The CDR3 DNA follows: TGTGCCTCCACCGCCCAGGGTTGGGAGACCCAGTACTTC. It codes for CASTAQGWETQYF.

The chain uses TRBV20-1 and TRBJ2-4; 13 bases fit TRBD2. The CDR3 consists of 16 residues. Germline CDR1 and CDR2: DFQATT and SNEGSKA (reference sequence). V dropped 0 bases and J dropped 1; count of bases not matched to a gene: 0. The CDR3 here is CSAREGLAGAKNIQYF. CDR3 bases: TGCAGTGCTAGAGAGGGACTAGCGGGGGCCAAAAACATTCAGTACTTC.

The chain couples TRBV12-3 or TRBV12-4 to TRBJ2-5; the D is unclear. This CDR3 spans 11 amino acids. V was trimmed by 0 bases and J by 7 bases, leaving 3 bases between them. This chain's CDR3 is CASSLAGTQYF. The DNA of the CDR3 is TGTGCCAGCAGTTTAGCGGGGACCCAGTACTTC.

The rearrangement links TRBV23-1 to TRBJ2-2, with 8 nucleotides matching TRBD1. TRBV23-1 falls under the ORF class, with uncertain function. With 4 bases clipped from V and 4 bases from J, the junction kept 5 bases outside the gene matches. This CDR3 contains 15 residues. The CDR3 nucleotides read TGCGCCAGCAGTCGGCAGGACAGGGCCACCGGGGAGCTGTTTTTT. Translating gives CASSRQDRATGELFF.